The 17 T cell receptor beta chains presented below share a single source sample, sequenced in a study of blood T cell repertoires in COVID-19. Sequencing used immunoSEQ multiplex PCR; TCRdb keeps in-frame clones, though not all of them. The data show about 240,000 clones, around 89% seen once. What was sequenced was peripheral blood. The receptors shown here come from a woman in her forties who had recovered from COVID-19.

The V gene is TRBV6-5, the J gene TRBJ1-1; TRBD1 matches 7 bases. Germline V lookup: CDR1 MNHEY, CDR2 SVGAGI. V gave up 6 bases and J gave up 0 bases; unmatched junction bases: 4. This CDR3 has 14 amino acids. The CDR3 loop reads CASSRGGLNTEAFF. CDR3 coding DNA: TGTGCCAGCAGCCGAGGGGGCCTGAACACTGAAGCTTTCTTT.

The rearrangement joins TRBV6-2 or TRBV6-3 to TRBJ2-7, with TRBD2 matching over 8 bases. The J segment lost 0 bases and the V segment lost 0 bases, leaving 4 bases of the junction unmatched. Germline loops: CDR1 MNHEY, CDR2 SVGEGT. This CDR3 has 16 residues. In DNA form, the CDR3 reads TGTGCCAGCAGTTACTCCACTAGCGGAGCCTCCTACGAGCAGTACGTC. Its protein product is CASSYSTSGASYEQYV.

The rearrangement uses TRBV7-2 and TRBJ2-7, with TRBD2 identical over 8 bases. Losses at the gene ends were 1 base for V and 3 bases for J; bases not matched to a gene: 8. Germline V gives CDR1 SGHTA, CDR2 FQGNSA. This CDR3 has 16 residues. The CDR3 region is CASSLVAGGGNYEQYF. In nucleotides, the CDR3 is TGTGCCAGCAGCTTAGTCGCCGGCGGGGGGAACTACGAGCAGTACTTC.

The gene calls are TRBV18 and TRBJ1-2; 10 bases are a match to TRBD1. With V trimmed by 3 bases and J by 7 bases, 8 bases remained unmatched. There are 15 residues in the CDR3. The germline V gene encodes CDR1 KGHSH and CDR2 LQKENI. As DNA, the CDR3 is TGTGCCAGCTCACCCGATGGGACAGGGGTTCGTGGCTACACCTTC. It specifies CASSPDGTGVRGYTF.

This clone was observed a single time. The chain combines TRBV19 with TRBJ2-7, with 11 positions matching TRBD1. The CDR3 extends over 14 amino acids. The V gene's germline CDR1 is LNHDA and CDR2 SQIVND (reference sequence). V was pared by 7 bases and J by 3 bases, with 5 bases of the junction left unmatched. For the CDR3, the DNA is TGTGCCAGTACCCGGACAGGGGGCAACTACGAGCAGTACTTC. It specifies CASTRTGGNYEQYF.

This clone turned up a few times. The chain has TRBV24-1 and TRBJ2-2; the D gene is possibly TRBD2 (6 bases). This CDR3 region has 16 residues. The germline V gene encodes CDR1 KGHDR and CDR2 SFDVKD. Deletions cut 1 base from V and 7 bases from J, with 15 bases between. CDR3 in amino acids: CATSDFAGRGGGELFF. CDR3 coding DNA: TGTGCCACCAGTGATTTTGCCGGGAGAGGCGGCGGGGAGCTGTTTTTT.

CDR3 nucleotide sequence: TGTGCCAGCAGCTTCCCCGGCCCGAGGACCGGGGAGCTGTTTTTT. It yields the protein CASSFPGPRTGELFF. The rearrangement uses TRBV7-9 and TRBJ2-2; no clear D. The germline CDR1 and CDR2 sequences are SEHNR and FQNEAQ (reference sequence). Trimming removed 3 bases from V and 5 bases from J, with 13 bases in between. This CDR3 has 15 residues.

This clone was seen only once. This chain connects TRBV5-6 to TRBJ2-7; D might be TRBD1 (6 bases). CDR1 is SGHDT, CDR2 YYEEEE, per germline. Trimming took 6 bases from V and 6 from J, leaving 16 bases between them. The CDR3 has 13 amino acids. Here the CDR3 reads CASNHWPRGEQYV. In nucleotides, the CDR3 is TGTGCCAGCAACCATTGGCCCAGGGGCGAGCAGTACGTC.

The rearrangement joins TRBV19 to TRBJ2-1; TRBD2 matches at 7 bases. V shed 0 bases and J 9 bases; nucleotides not matched to a gene: 8. The germline gives CDR1 LNHDA, CDR2 SQIVND (reference sequence). The CDR3 covers 15 residues. The CDR3, as DNA: TGTGCCAGTAGTATAGAGGGAGGGATGGTCGGTGAGCAGTTCTTC. Translation gives CASSIEGGMVGEQFF.

This clone was seen once. The chain recombines TRBV5-1 with TRBJ2-5; no firm D call. Trimming removed 4 bases from V and 1 base from J, with 11 bases in between. CDR3 length equals 14 residues. CDR1 is SGHRS, CDR2 YFSETQ, per germline. This CDR3 reads CASSPLVAQETQYF. Written as DNA, the CDR3 is TGCGCCAGCAGCCCCCTTGTGGCCCAAGAGACCCAGTACTTC. The full variable domain, with the rest looked up from reference TRBV5-1 and TRBJ2-5, is KAGVTQTPRYLIKTRGQQVTLSCSPISGHRSVSWYQQTPGQGLQFLFEYFSETQRNKGNFPGRFSGRQFSNSRSEMNVSTLELGDSALYLCASSPLVAQETQYFGPGTRLLVL.

Here the CDR3 DNA reads TGTGCCAGTAGTTGGGACAGACTAAATGAGCAGTTCTTC. It translates to CASSWDRLNEQFF. The rearrangement uses TRBV19 and TRBJ2-1; 7 bases align to TRBD1. This CDR3 is built from 13 residues. Germline values: CDR1 LNHDA, CDR2 SQIVND (reference sequence). V dropped 5 bases and J dropped 7; count of bases not matched to a gene: 5.

This clone was seen only once. This chain connects TRBV23-1 to TRBJ1-2, with 8 bases aligning to TRBD1. TRBV23-1 carries the ORF label, with uncertain function. The CDR3 is made up of 13 amino acids. V shed 8 bases, J shed 10 bases, and the junction held 12 bases outside the gene matches. The CDR3 DNA is TGCGCCAGCGGACCCCAGGGGGCGGTTGACTACACCTTC. Its protein product is CASGPQGAVDYTF.

The CDR3 loop is CASSVEGGAPYEQYV. In DNA form, the CDR3 reads TGTGCCAGCAGCGTGGAAGGGGGAGCACCCTACGAGCAGTACGTC. The genes are TRBV5-6 and TRBJ2-7, with D perhaps matching TRBD1 (6 bases). Germline lookup yields CDR1 SGHDT and CDR2 YYEEEE. The CDR3 has 15 amino acids. Trimming cost V 4 bases and J 2 bases, with 16 bases left between them.

V usage is TRBV14 and J usage is TRBJ2-1; D may be TRBD2 (6 bases). Looked up from germline, CDR1 is SGHDN and CDR2 is FVKESK. The germline V and J ends were trimmed by 4 bases and 8 bases, with 21 bases remaining between them. CDR3 length equals 16 residues. CDR3 bases: TGTGCCAGCAGCCGGGGTGGGCTAGCGCCTTTGGATGAGCAGTTCTTC. Translated, it gives CASSRGGLAPLDEQFF.

The chain carries TRBV2 and TRBJ1-2, with a tentative D call TRBD1 (5 bases). This CDR3 has 15 amino acids. Germline lookup yields CDR1 SNHLY and CDR2 FYNNEI. Deletions cut 2 bases from V and 0 bases from J, with 10 bases between. CDR3 amino acids: CASSEPQGPNYGYTF. CDR3 DNA sequence: TGTGCCAGCAGTGAACCCCAGGGTCCTAACTATGGCTACACCTTC.

In its sample, this clone was seen once. The chain carries TRBV11-3 and TRBJ2-3; TRBD2 matches 14 bases. CDR3 length equals 16 residues. The V segment lost 1 base and the J segment 6 bases; nucleotides outside the gene matches: 3. Germline V CDR1 and CDR2: SGHNT, YENEEA. In DNA form, the CDR3 reads TGTGCCAGCAGCTTAGGACTAGCGGGAGGGGGCGATACGCAGTATTTT. Its protein product is CASSLGLAGGGDTQYF.

The chain carries TRBV30 and TRBJ1-6, with D possibly TRBD1 on 5 matching bases. The ends were cut back, 4 bases at V and 8 bases at J, with 9 bases in the middle. Germline CDR1 GTSNPN, CDR2 SVGIG (reference sequence). The CDR3 consists of 12 residues. The CDR3 region has the DNA TGTGCCTGGACTGGGGGGGATTCACCCCTCCACTTT. Translation: CAWTGGDSPLHF.